Sequencing of this TCR beta chain was carried out in a study of T cell responses to AZD1222 COVID-19 vaccine. CDR3 length: 16 amino acids. Germline V CDR1 and CDR2: SEHNR, FQNEAQ (reference sequence). J lost 0 bases, V lost 5 bases, and 6 bases had no gene match. Findings of the study overall: AZD1222 recipients seropositive at baseline numbered only five or six. Spike-specific TCR breadth and depth grew following two AZD1222 doses. Donors skewed white British and female; clonal diversity was possibly underestimated.

This clone was seen a few times. Its antigen is not known. TCRdb's copy holds only in-frame clones and misses some; the assay was immunoSEQ multiplex PCR. The sample yields over 150,000 clones, approximately 90% seen once. The source is an adult in good health. This specimen consisted of peripheral blood, obtained on day 0 of AZD1222 vaccination. The chain couples TRBV7-9 to TRBJ1-4, with 7 bases fitting TRBD1. The CDR3 sequence is CASSHRDSATNEKLFF. Written as DNA, the CDR3 is TGTGCCAGCAGCCATCGGGACAGCGCAACTAATGAAAAACTGTTTTTT.